The T cell receptor beta chain under discussion was sequenced for a study of brain T cells in children with intractable seizures (dated by TCRdb to the early 2020s). Looking at the study overall: As a first screen for immune gene transcripts, resected brain tissue from 50 or so pediatric epilepsy surgery cases was run on a NanoString immunology panel. Among the approximately 12 selected surgery cases, pre-surgery blood was additionally sequenced for eight, leaving four cases with brain tissue only.

The immunoSEQ assay was applied to genomic DNA to generate the TCR beta chain sequences. The published analysis was carried out like this. CDR3 sequences not starting with the conserved framework cysteine at position 104 were manually removed. To get clonality, the normalized Shannon's Diversity Index was subtracted from one, giving values from 0 (maximal diversity) to 1 (oligoclonal). To check whether a given CDR3 had different frequencies in two samples, for example brain versus blood, chi-squared comparison-of-proportions tests were used. Public clonotypes were identified by searching immuneACCESS, and similarity to known antiviral clonotypes was assessed with the VDJdb browser. TCRdb obtained this table from immuneACCESS and retained in-frame rearrangements with V and J assigned. These tables miss some clones; where compared with another copy, unresolved V genes account for less than half of the shortfall, and the remainder is unexplained. Clonal size and the V and J genes are those of that table, whereas D and trimming came from the DNA. Within this sample are fewer than 150,000 clones, with roughly 94% of them counted one time only. The ten largest clones represent under 4.5% of the sample.

A word on this clone: What this receptor recognizes is not known. Qualities for individual bases were not recorded, and no much larger clone is one base off.

Beyond this particular receptor, the publication reports: The patients' HCMV serostatus was not known, and viral specificity was inferred solely from CDR3 sequence similarity. Because pre- and post-surgery blood were sequenced to different depths, clones absent from the pre-surgery sample may reflect undersampling.

Read against the paper, the sample's time point label means: resected brain tissue, or blood drawn just prior to surgery. Surgery cases with the highest brain T cell transcript signatures were selected for TCR beta chain sequencing of brain tissue and, where available, blood. Prior to surgery, the patients had been treated with at least one anti-epileptic drug. TCR-sequenced patients were children with drug-resistant epilepsy due to tuberous sclerosis complex, focal cortical dysplasia, Rasmussen encephalitis or hemimegalencephaly. Blood was drawn right before the epilepsy surgery. Bulk genomic DNA was isolated from unsorted brain tissue and whole blood using the Monarch genomic DNA purification kit. The receptor's source is a boy under three years old with hemimegalencephaly and intractable seizures. This specimen consisted of peripheral blood, obtained at surgery.

At the DNA level, the sequence is TGTGCCAGCAGCTCCCCGGCTAGCGGGAGGTCCGAGCAGTACTTC. Translation gives CASSSPASGRSEQYF. The chain is encoded by TRBV7-9 joined to TRBJ2-7, with 11 bases matching TRBD2. The CDR3 runs 15 amino acids, cysteine and phenylalanine included. The CDR3 DNA has 45 bases and is translated from base 1. The germline V gene (reference sequence) sets CDR1 to SEHNR and CDR2 to FQNEAQ. Relative to germline, V is missing 4 bases and J is missing 6 bases, with 8 bases of the junction outside any gene match.